The T cell receptor beta chain under discussion was sequenced for a study of blood T cells in healthy people across ages. Overall study findings and caveats: One million T cells yielded diversity estimates that were considered underestimates. Per-million-T-cell TCR beta diversity fell roughly linearly with age.

Each sample gave at least 6 million isolated PBMCs. A second 7 to 11 cycle PCR used barcoded and J-beta primers. One entry per CDR3 protein, called by TCRdb with MiXCR from the 5' RACE reads. Found here are hundreds of thousands of distinct CDR3 sequences, roughly three fifths of them singletons; the top ten hold under 30%. The CDR3 has 15 residues. The germline CDR1 and CDR2 sequences are MDHEN and SYDVKM. Trimming at V came to 6 bases and at J to 5 bases, leaving 8 bases not matched to a gene. This clonotype was detected a few times. Its cognate antigen is unknown. The chain has TRBV28 and TRBJ2-5, with 11 nucleotides matching TRBD1. Sequences were obtained from blood. This sequence was found in a man aged 35 to 55 in good health. The CDR3 DNA reads as TGTGCCAGCAGCTACCGGACAGGGGGCTTTGAGACCCAGTACTTC. Protein: CASSYRTGGFETQYF.